This T cell receptor beta chain was captured in a study of blood T cell repertoires in COVID-19. Sequenced by immunoSEQ multiplex PCR; TCRdb stores in-frame clones only, minus some. The data show 200,000 to 300,000 clones, with approximately 88% seen just once and roughly 6% held by the top ten. This CDR3 is 18 amino acids long. V shed 3 bases and J 5 bases; nucleotides not matched to a gene: 15. Germline V gene lookup returns CDR1 LNHDA and CDR2 SQIVND (reference sequence). The clonotype comes from a woman aged 25-40 years with COVID-19, enrolled during active disease. The rearrangement uses TRBV19 and TRBJ1-5; 8 nucleotides match TRBD1. Sequencing input: peripheral blood. CDR3 in amino acids: CASSIFFQGKTGDQPQHF. The CDR3 coding sequence is TGTGCCAGTAGTATCTTTTTTCAGGGCAAGACAGGGGATCAGCCCCAGCATTTT. Variable domain in full (rest from reference TRBV19 and TRBJ1-5): DGGITQSPKYLFRKEGQNVTLSCEQNLNHDAMYWYRQDPGQGLRLIYYSQIVNDFQKGDIAEGYSVSREKKESFPLTVTSAQKNPTAFYLCASSIFFQGKTGDQPQHFGDGTRLSIL.